This paragraph covers one T cell receptor (beta chain) sequence. The sample belongs to a study of T-cell memory formation after mild COVID-19. Trimming took 7 bases from V and 2 from J, leaving 27 bases between them. Germline lookup yields CDR1 MNHNS and CDR2 SASEGT. CDR3 size: 18 residues. Each CDR3 protein gets one entry after TCRdb re-called the 5' RACE reads with MiXCR. The sample has around 200,000 distinct CDR3 sequences; around a sixth are singletons. The specimen sequenced was PBMCs or a T cell subset sorted from them (not recorded which). This clonotype was obtained from a man aged 18 to 30 who had mild COVID-19 (a few samples of this study predate the infection). Cell type and time point are not known. The J gene is TRBJ2-7, the V gene TRBV6-1; tentatively, D is TRBD2 (6 bases). The CDR3 loop reads CASTGEPGLRSRPYEQYF. The DNA of the CDR3 is TGTGCCAGCACCGGAGAGCCGGGACTCCGTTCCAGACCCTACGAGCAGTACTTC.